These 9 T cell receptor beta chains were all obtained from the same sample, sequenced in a study of T cells in tuberculosis. Time point meaning: new active TB diagnosis, blood taken before or within 7 days of starting treatment. Data came from immunoSEQ multiplex PCR; TCRdb stores just in-frame clones and leaves some out. The table lists about 49,000 clones, 90% to 95% of them singletons, with around 1.4% in the top ten. The material was PBMCs, obtained at tuberculosis diagnosis. These receptors were collected from an adult with tuberculosis.

This chain uses TRBV7-2 with TRBJ2-1; a possible D gene is TRBD2 (5 bases). The V gene's germline CDR1 is SGHTA and CDR2 FQGNSA. The length of the CDR3 is 15 residues. V gave up 5 bases and J gave up 7 bases, with 18 bases separating them. The CDR3 region is CASSEQTRVGNEQFF. CDR3 nucleotide sequence: TGTGCCAGCAGCGAGCAAACTAGGGTTGGGAATGAGCAGTTCTTC.

The chain employs TRBV5-4 and TRBJ2-7; 8 bases match TRBD1. The CDR3 has 15 residues. The germline V gene encodes CDR1 SGHNT and CDR2 YYREEE (reference sequence). V lost 0 bases, J lost 4 bases, and 6 bases stayed unmatched. CDR3 residues: CASSLEPGGEYEQYF. The CDR3 DNA is TGTGCCAGCAGCTTGGAACCAGGGGGCGAATACGAGCAGTACTTC.

J is TRBJ2-7 and V is TRBV7-9, with 9 bases aligning to TRBD1. Trimming took 5 bases from V and 5 from J; bases not matched to a gene: 13. Germline V gives CDR1 SEHNR, CDR2 FQNEAQ (reference sequence). The CDR3 totals 16 residues. CDR3 amino acids: CASSPRPGQGGDEQYF. In DNA form, the CDR3 reads TGTGCCAGCAGCCCACGGCCGGGACAGGGTGGAGACGAGCAGTACTTC.

J is TRBJ2-7 and V is TRBV5-6; TRBD1 aligns across 7 bases. CDR3 size: 12 residues. Germline CDR1 is SGHDT and CDR2 is YYEEEE. V gave up 4 bases and J gave up 4 bases; unmatched junction bases: 2. The CDR3 DNA reads TGTGCCAGCAGCCAGGACAGGTACGAGCAGTACTTC. Translated: CASSQDRYEQYF.

The chain uses TRBV30 and TRBJ1-1; D call uncertain. This CDR3 is built from 16 residues. The germline CDR1 and CDR2 sequences are GTSNPN and SVGIG (reference sequence). With 0 bases removed from V and 1 base from J, the gap between germline ends came to 15 bases. The CDR3 DNA reads as TGTGCCTGGAGTGTATGGAGTACGAGGGAGAACACTGAAGCTTTCTTT. The encoded protein is CAWSVWSTRENTEAFF. Using reference TRBV30 and TRBJ1-1 for the parts outside the CDR3, the full variable domain is SQTIHQWPATLVQPVGSPLSLECTVEGTSNPNLYWYRQAAGRGLQLLFYSVGIGQISSEVPQNLSASRPQDRQFILSSKKLLLSDSGFYLCAWSVWSTRENTEAFFGQGTRLTVV.

V gene TRBV28 combines with J gene TRBJ1-4; D gene unclear. Germline CDR1 and CDR2: MDHEN and SYDVKM. There are 15 residues in the CDR3. The V end was cut by 8 bases, the J end by 4 bases, with 17 bases between. Here the CDR3 reads CASGRGGRFNEKLFF. CDR3 DNA sequence: TGTGCCAGCGGCCGCGGTGGCAGATTTAATGAAAAACTGTTTTTT.

This chain uses TRBV30 with TRBJ2-7; 8 bases are shared with TRBD1. CDR1 GTSNPN and CDR2 SVGIG come from the germline V gene (reference sequence). The CDR3 contains 13 residues. The ends lost 3 bases at V and 2 bases at J; junction bases unmatched: 3. DNA of the CDR3: TGTGCCTGGAGCTCAGGGGGCCCCTACGAGCAGTACTTC. The encoded protein is CAWSSGGPYEQYF.

The chain couples TRBV4-1 to TRBJ1-6, with 10 nucleotides matching TRBD1. The length of the CDR3 is 17 residues. Germline V lookup: CDR1 MGHRA, CDR2 YSYEKL. V lost 2 bases, J lost 10 bases, and 11 bases stayed unmatched. The CDR3 here is CASSQSKPRDRGSPLHF. CDR3 in DNA: TGCGCCAGCAGCCAATCAAAGCCCCGGGACAGGGGCTCACCCCTCCACTTT.

This chain links TRBV10-3 with TRBJ2-7, with 11 positions matching TRBD2. The CDR3 totals 15 residues. Germline V gene data show CDR1 as ENHRY and CDR2 as SYGVKD. J lost 6 bases, V lost 5 bases, and 9 bases had no gene match. The chain's CDR3 is CAISRSLAGEGEQYF. In DNA form, the CDR3 reads TGTGCCATCAGTCGATCACTAGCGGGAGAGGGCGAGCAGTACTTC.